Listed here is a single T cell receptor (beta chain). The sample is drawn from a study of blood T cell repertoires in COVID-19. Study summary: Spain, Italy and the United States supplied samples that represented acute and convalescent COVID-19. T cells, B-cell-depleted T cells, or PBMCs supplied cDNA or gDNA.

This CDR3 has 14 amino acids. The germline gives CDR1 MNHNY, CDR2 SVGAGI (reference sequence). The trim removed 7 bases at V and 4 bases at J, leaving 7 bases unmatched. Original handling: Quantification of nucleated cells was approximated via reference gene primer amplification. Using immunoSEQ multiplex PCR, the repertoire was profiled, and TCRdb retains in-frame clones only, with some absent. The DNA was the basis for D and trimming; V, J and clone size are from that table. The sample gives over 200,000 clones, 70% to 90% of which show up once; approximately 8.1% is in the top ten. V is TRBV6-6 and J is TRBJ1-1; 9 nucleotides agree with TRBD1. Sequencing used peripheral blood. This clonotype was obtained from a woman aged 50 to 65 with active or convalescent COVID-19. CDR3 amino acids: CASTHGTGSTEAFF. Here the CDR3 DNA reads TGTGCCAGCACCCATGGGACAGGGTCCACTGAAGCTTTCTTT.